This T cell receptor (beta chain) was recorded in a study of regulatory T cells in long-lasting Graves disease. Overall study findings and caveats: Persistent Graves' patients showed less TCR diversity than newly diagnosed patients showed.

Arm-PCR with iRepertoire HTBI primers amplified the CDR3 regions for these TCR beta libraries. Original analysis: Across the samples, identification revealed roughly 56 TRBV and about 15 TRBJ segments. TCRdb independently ran MiXCR on the multiplex PCR reads; one entry per CDR3 protein. These V and J calls rely on TCRdb rather than the paper's analysis. The sample shows more than 300,000 distinct CDR3 sequences, less than 30% of them seen only once. Regarding time point: persistent/refractory GD, antithyroid drugs over 5 years with positive TRAb. Scientists built the TCR library using RNA that was extracted from PBMCs. About this clonotype: Its matching antigen is unknown.

The origin of this receptor is a middle-aged woman with Graves disease. The sample was peripheral blood mononuclear cells (PBMCs), taken when the disease was refractory, from a patient treated with antithyroid drugs.

The CDR3 bases are TGTGCCAGCAGTGAAAGGGCGGGGGGCCCCGGGGAGCTGTTTTTT. It specifies CASSERAGGPGELFF. This chain joins TRBV2 and TRBJ2-2; the match to TRBD2 covers 8 bases. Germline trimming cut 2 bases from V and 6 bases from J; bases unmatched to any gene: 5. Germline assignment: CDR1 SNHLY and CDR2 FYNNEI. CDR3 length equals 15 residues. Supplemented by reference TRBV2 and TRBJ2-2, the full variable domain reads EPEVTQTPSHQVTQMGQEVILRCVPISNHLYFYWYRQILGQKVEFLVSFYNNEISEKSEIFDDQFSVERPDGSNFTLKIRSTKLEDSAMYFCASSERAGGPGELFFGEGSRLTVL.